These T cell receptor beta chains were read from a single sample in a study of blood T cells in healthy people across ages. TCRdb reprocessed the 5' RACE reads with MiXCR, giving one entry per CDR3 protein. The sample yields around 870,000 distinct CDR3 sequences, 25% to 30% seen once. Sample: blood. The receptors were gathered from an elderly woman in good health. Each CDR3 is given with its conserved first and last residue. A D gene is named only where the DNA matches it firmly. Clone size is shown for a subset of rows, as once, few, many or a class of expanded clone.

V gene,clone size,J gene,D gene,CDR3 DNA,CDR3 protein
TRBV28,NA,TRBJ2-3,TRBD1,TGTGTCAGCAGTTTATCCGGACAGGGAAGCACAGATACGCAGTATTTT,CVSSLSGQGSTDTQYF
TRBV28,NA,TRBJ2-3,TRBD2,TGTACCAGCAGAATAATGGGGGGGATCACAGATACGCAGTATTTT,CTSRIMGGITDTQYF
TRBV15,NA,TRBJ1-4,NA,TGTGCCACCAGCAGAGATTCAGTTGCAACTAATGAAAAACTGTTTTTT,CATSRDSVATNEKLFF
TRBV6-2/TRBV6-3,many,TRBJ2-7,TRBD1,TGTGCCAGCAGTCAGACAGGGCGTAAGACCTACGAGCAGTACTTC,CASSQTGRKTYEQYF
TRBV18,NA,TRBJ2-7,NA,TGTGCCAGCTCACCACCGAGCCAGGGGAGGAACGAGCAGTACTTC,CASSPPSQGRNEQYF
TRBV27,many,TRBJ1-2,NA,TGTGCCAGCAGTTTTAGAGATTCGAGGGGCTACACCTTC,CASSFRDSRGYTF
TRBV20-1,few,TRBJ1-5,NA,TGCAGTGCTTTCCGACCCCCAGGGTACAATCAGCCCCAGCATTTT,CSAFRPPGYNQPQHF
TRBV10-2,few,TRBJ1-4,NA,TGCGCCAGCAGTGAGTCCGGGGTTGGACGGTTTTTT,CASSESGVGRFF
TRBV6-2/TRBV6-3,NA,TRBJ1-1,NA,TGTGCCAGCAGTTTCCGGACGGTCCTCGGCACTGAAGCTTTCTTT,CASSFRTVLGTEAFF
TRBV5-1,NA,TRBJ2-7,NA,TGCGCCAGTGGAACGGGGCAGTACTACGAGCAGTACTTC,CASGTGQYYEQYF
TRBV6-5,many,TRBJ2-3,TRBD2,TGTGCCAGCAGCGAGACTAGCACTAGCACAGATACGCAGTATTTT,CASSETSTSTDTQYF
TRBV11-2,many,TRBJ2-3,TRBD2,TGTGCCAGCAGCCTCGGACTAGCGGGGGGCGGAAGCACAGATACGCAGTATTTT,CASSLGLAGGGSTDTQYF
TRBV20-1,few,TRBJ1-2,NA,TGCAGTGCTAGTAGTAGACGGGGCTATGGCTACACCTTC,CSASSRRGYGYTF
TRBV27,NA,TRBJ1-2,NA,TGTGCCGGCAGTTTAAGTGCCAACTATGGCTACACCTTC,CAGSLSANYGYTF
TRBV5-1,NA,TRBJ2-3,TRBD1,TGCGCCAGCAGCCTTGCGGACAGGGAAGATACGCAGTATTTT,CASSLADREDTQYF
TRBV2,many,TRBJ2-3,NA,TGTGCCAGCAGTGAAGAGAACACAGATACGCAGTATTTT,CASSEENTDTQYF
TRBV6-2/TRBV6-3,NA,TRBJ2-3,NA,TGTGCCATCACTTTAAAGCGGACTACTAGCACAGATACGCAGTATTTT,CAITLKRTTSTDTQYF
TRBV11-2,NA,TRBJ1-2,NA,TGTGCCAGCAGCTTAGTGATGTCTAAGGATGGCTACACCTTC,CASSLVMSKDGYTF
TRBV3-1,many,TRBJ1-2,NA,TGTGCCAGCAGCCCCGGGACCGGGACCTCCGGAGTCTATGGCTACACCTTC,CASSPGTGTSGVYGYTF
TRBV5-1,many,TRBJ2-3,NA,TGCGCCAGCAGCTTGGTTCCGGCGGGGGCCCCTAGCACAGATACGCAGTATTTT,CASSLVPAGAPSTDTQYF
TRBV20-1,many,TRBJ1-6,NA,TGCAGTGATTCACCCCTCCACTTT,CSDSPLHF
TRBV19,few,TRBJ2-5,TRBD2,TGTGCCAGTAGGGCTATAGCGGGGGGACTGCAAGAGACCCAGTACTTC,CASRAIAGGLQETQYF
TRBV30,NA,TRBJ1-5,NA,TGTGCCTGGAGTGCCGTGGGGAATCAGCCCCAGCATTTT,CAWSAVGNQPQHF
TRBV30,few,TRBJ2-1,TRBD2,TGTGCCTGGAGTGGCTTAAGGACTAGCGGGGGGGACAATGAGCAGTTCTTC,CAWSGLRTSGGDNEQFF